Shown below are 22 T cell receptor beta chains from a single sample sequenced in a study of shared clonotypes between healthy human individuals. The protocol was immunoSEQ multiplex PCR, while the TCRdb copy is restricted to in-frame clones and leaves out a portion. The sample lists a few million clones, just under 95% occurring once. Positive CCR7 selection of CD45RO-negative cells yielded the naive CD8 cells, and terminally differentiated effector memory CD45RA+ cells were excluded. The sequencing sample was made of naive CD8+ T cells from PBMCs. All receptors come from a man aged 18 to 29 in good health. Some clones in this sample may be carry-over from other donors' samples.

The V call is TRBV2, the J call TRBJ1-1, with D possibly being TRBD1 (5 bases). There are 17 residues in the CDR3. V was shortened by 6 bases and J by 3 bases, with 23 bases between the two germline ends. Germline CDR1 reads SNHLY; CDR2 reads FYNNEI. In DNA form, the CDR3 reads TGTGCCAGCAGGCATAGGGGACGGAGGGGAAGCTACACTGAAGCTTTCTTT. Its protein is CASRHRGRRGSYTEAFF.

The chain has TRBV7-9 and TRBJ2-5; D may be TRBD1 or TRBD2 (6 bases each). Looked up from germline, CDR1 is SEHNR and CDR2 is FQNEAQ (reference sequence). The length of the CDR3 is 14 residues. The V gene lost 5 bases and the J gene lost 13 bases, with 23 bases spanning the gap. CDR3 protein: CASSTKGVVAAGYF. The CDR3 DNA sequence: TGTGCCAGCAGCACGAAGGGGGTGGTAGCGGCCGGGTACTTC.

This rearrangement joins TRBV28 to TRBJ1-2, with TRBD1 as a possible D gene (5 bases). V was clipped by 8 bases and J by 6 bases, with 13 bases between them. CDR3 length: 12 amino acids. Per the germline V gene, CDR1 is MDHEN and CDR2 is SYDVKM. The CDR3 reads CASWGPRHGYTF. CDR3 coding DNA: TGTGCCAGCTGGGGCCCCAGGCATGGCTACACCTTC.

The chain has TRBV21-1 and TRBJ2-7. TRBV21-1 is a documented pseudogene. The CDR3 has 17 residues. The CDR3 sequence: CASSNTEPETLCHEQYF. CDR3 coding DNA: TGTGCCAGCAGCAATACCGAGCCAGAAACTTTATGCCACGAGCAGTACTTC.

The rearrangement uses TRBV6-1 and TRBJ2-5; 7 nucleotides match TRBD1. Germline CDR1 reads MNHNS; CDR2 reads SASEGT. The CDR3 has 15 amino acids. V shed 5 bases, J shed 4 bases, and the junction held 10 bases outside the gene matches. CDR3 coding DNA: TGTGCCAGCAGTACCACAGGGGCTTGGGGAGAGACCCAGTACTTC. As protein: CASSTTGAWGETQYF.

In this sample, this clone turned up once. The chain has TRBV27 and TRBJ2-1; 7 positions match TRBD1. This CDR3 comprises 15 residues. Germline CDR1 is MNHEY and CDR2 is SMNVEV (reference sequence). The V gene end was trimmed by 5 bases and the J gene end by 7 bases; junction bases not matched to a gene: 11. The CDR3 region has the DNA TGTGCCAGCAGTGAGGACAGGAGCCCCGCGAATGAGCAGTTCTTC. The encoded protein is CASSEDRSPANEQFF.

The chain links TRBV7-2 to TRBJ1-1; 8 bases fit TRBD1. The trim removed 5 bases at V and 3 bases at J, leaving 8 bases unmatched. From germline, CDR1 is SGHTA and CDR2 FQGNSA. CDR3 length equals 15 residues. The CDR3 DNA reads TGTGCCAGCAGCCCCGGACAGGGTGGATACACTGAAGCTTTCTTT. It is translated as CASSPGQGGYTEAFF.

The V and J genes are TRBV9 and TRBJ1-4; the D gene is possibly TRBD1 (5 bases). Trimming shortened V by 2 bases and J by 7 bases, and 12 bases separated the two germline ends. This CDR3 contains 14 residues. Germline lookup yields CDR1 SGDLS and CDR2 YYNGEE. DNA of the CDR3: TGTGCCAGCAGCGTGGCAGGGAAGGTTGAAAAACTGTTTTTT. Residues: CASSVAGKVEKLFF.

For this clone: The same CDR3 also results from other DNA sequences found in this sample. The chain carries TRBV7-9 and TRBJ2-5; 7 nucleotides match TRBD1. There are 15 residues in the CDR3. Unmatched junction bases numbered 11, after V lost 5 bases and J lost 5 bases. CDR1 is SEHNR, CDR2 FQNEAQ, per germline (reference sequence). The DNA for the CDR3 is TGTGCCAGCAGCCTAAGACAGGGCGTGGAGGAGACCCAGTACTTC. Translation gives CASSLRQGVEETQYF.

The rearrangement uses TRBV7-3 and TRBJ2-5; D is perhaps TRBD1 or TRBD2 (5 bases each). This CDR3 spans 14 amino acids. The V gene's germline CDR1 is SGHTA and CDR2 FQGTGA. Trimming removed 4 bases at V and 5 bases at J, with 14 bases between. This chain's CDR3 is CASSSGPGWETQYF. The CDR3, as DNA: TGTGCCAGCAGCTCGGGACCAGGATGGGAGACCCAGTACTTC.

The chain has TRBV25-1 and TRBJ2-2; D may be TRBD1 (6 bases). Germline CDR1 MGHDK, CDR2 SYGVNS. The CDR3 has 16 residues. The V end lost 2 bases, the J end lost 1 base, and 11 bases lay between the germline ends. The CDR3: CASSEPQGQNTGELFF. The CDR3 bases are TGTGCCAGCAGTGAACCCCAGGGACAGAACACCGGGGAGCTGTTTTTT.

CDR3 coding DNA: TGCGCCAGCAGCCGCGGCGGGGAGGGCACTGAAGCTTTCTTT. It encodes CASSRGGEGTEAFF. The gene calls are TRBV5-1 and TRBJ1-1; D is uncertain. V lost 4 bases to trimming and J lost 4 bases, with 14 bases between them. Germline values: CDR1 SGHRS, CDR2 YFSETQ. This CDR3 is 14 amino acids long.

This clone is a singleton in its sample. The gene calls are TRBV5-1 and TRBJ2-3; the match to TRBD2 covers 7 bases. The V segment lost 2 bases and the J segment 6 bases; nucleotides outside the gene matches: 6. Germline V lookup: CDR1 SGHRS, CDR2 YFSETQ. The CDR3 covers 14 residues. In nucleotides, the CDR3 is TGCGCCAGCAGCTTCCTAGCGGAGGGGGATACGCAGTATTTT. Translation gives CASSFLAEGDTQYF. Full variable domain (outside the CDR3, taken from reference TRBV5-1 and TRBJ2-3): KAGVTQTPRYLIKTRGQQVTLSCSPISGHRSVSWYQQTPGQGLQFLFEYFSETQRNKGNFPGRFSGRQFSNSRSEMNVSTLELGDSALYLCASSFLAEGDTQYFGPGTRLTVL.

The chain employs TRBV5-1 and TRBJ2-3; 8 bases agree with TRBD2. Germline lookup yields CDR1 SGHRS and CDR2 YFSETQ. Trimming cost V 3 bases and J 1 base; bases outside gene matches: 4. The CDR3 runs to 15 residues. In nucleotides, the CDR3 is TGCGCCAGCAGCTCGGGACTAGTACGCACAGATACGCAGTATTTT. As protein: CASSSGLVRTDTQYF. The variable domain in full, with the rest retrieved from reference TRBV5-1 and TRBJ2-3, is KAGVTQTPRYLIKTRGQQVTLSCSPISGHRSVSWYQQTPGQGLQFLFEYFSETQRNKGNFPGRFSGRQFSNSRSEMNVSTLELGDSALYLCASSSGLVRTDTQYFGPGTRLTVL.

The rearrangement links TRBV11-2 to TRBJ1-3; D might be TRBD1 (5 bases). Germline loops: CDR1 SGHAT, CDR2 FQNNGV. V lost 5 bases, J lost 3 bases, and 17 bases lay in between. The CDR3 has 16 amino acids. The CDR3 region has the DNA TGTGCCAGCAGCCCCCCGCCAGGGCATTATGGAAACACCATATATTTT. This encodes CASSPPPGHYGNTIYF.

The DNA for the CDR3 is TGTGCCAGCAGCGTCCGGACCCACCGGGACAGGGAAGGTCACAGCCCTGGGGCCAACGTCCTGACTTTC. Its translation is CASSVRTHRDREGHSPGANVLTF. The chain couples TRBV9 to TRBJ2-6; 9 positions agree with TRBD1. The length of the CDR3 is 23 residues. The trim removed 2 bases at V and 2 bases at J, leaving 23 bases unmatched. Germline V gene data show CDR1 as SGDLS and CDR2 as YYNGEE.

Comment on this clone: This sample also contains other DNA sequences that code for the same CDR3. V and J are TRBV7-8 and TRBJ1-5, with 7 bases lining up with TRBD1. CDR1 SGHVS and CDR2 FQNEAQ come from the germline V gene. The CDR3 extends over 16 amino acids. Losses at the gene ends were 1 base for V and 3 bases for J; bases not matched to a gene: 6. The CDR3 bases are TGTGCCAGCAGCTTAGTACCGGGACAGAACAATCAGCCCCAGCATTTT. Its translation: CASSLVPGQNNQPQHF.

Written as DNA, the CDR3 is TGTGCCAGCAGCGACCGGACTAGCGACAACGAGCAGTACTTC. Its protein product is CASSDRTSDNEQYF. The genes are TRBV9 and TRBJ2-7; 9 bases are shared with TRBD2. Germline V CDR1 and CDR2: SGDLS, YYNGEE. The CDR3 loop spans 14 amino acids. Trimming took 3 bases from V and 5 from J; bases not matched to a gene: 6.

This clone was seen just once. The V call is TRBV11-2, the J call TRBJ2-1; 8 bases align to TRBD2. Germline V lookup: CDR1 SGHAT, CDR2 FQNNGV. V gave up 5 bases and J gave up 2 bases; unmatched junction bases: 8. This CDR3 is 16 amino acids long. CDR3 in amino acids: CASSITSGQTYNEQFF. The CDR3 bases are TGTGCCAGCAGCATCACTAGCGGACAGACCTACAATGAGCAGTTCTTC.

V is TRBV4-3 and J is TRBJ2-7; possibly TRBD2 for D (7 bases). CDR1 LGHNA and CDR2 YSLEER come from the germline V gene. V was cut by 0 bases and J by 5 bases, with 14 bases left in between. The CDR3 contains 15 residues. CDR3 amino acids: CASSQDGGASDEQYF. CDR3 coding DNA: TGCGCCAGCAGCCAAGATGGGGGGGCGAGCGACGAGCAGTACTTC.

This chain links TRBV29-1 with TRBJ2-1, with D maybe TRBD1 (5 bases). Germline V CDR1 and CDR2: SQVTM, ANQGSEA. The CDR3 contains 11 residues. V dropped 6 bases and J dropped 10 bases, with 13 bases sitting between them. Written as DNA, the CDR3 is TGCAGCGTCGACGACAGCCCCGAGCAGTTCTTC. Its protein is CSVDDSPEQFF.

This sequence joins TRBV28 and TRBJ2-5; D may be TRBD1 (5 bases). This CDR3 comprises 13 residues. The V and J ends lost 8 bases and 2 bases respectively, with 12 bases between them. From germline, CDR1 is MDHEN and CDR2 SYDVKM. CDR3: CASCPDIQETQYF. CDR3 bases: TGTGCCAGCTGTCCGGACATTCAAGAGACCCAGTACTTC.